These 19 T cell receptor beta chains share one sample of origin, sequenced in a study of blood T cell repertoires in COVID-19. Repertoires were generated with immunoSEQ multiplex PCR, while TCRdb's copy carries only in-frame clones and drops some. Of a few hundred thousand clones listed, approximately 82% were seen once; the top ten hold around 2.9%. The material sequenced was peripheral blood. Receptors originate from a woman aged 18-35 years with acute or convalescent COVID-19.

The genes are TRBV6-1 and TRBJ2-7; 9 bases are a match to TRBD1. In germline, CDR1 is MNHNS, CDR2 SASEGT. Trimming took 3 bases from V and 3 from J; bases not matched to a gene: 6. CDR3 size: 15 residues. The CDR3 DNA reads TGTGCCAGCAGTGAGGCCGGGACAGGGAACTACGAGCAGTACTTC. This translates into CASSEAGTGNYEQYF.

The sample holds a few counts of this clone. The chain employs TRBV30 and TRBJ2-3; 7 bases map to TRBD2. The trim removed 5 bases at V and 4 bases at J, leaving 15 bases unmatched. The CDR3 loop spans 16 amino acids. Germline loops: CDR1 GTSNPN, CDR2 SVGIG (reference sequence). Written as DNA, the CDR3 is TGTGCCTGGGGGCGAGGGGAGGGCGTGTTTGCAGATACGCAGTATTTT. Protein product: CAWGRGEGVFADTQYF. Full variable domain (missing parts from reference TRBV30 and TRBJ2-3): SQTIHQWPATLVQPVGSPLSLECTVEGTSNPNLYWYRQAAGRGLQLLFYSVGIGQISSEVPQNLSASRPQDRQFILSSKKLLLSDSGFYLCAWGRGEGVFADTQYFGPGTRLTVL.

Comment on this clone: Other DNA sequences in the sample encode the same CDR3. The CDR3 bases are TGTGCCAGTTCCGGGACAGGGGACTACGAGCAGTACTTC. It encodes CASSGTGDYEQYF. The chain combines TRBV2 with TRBJ2-7, with TRBD1 identical over 10 bases. Per the germline V gene, CDR1 is SNHLY and CDR2 is FYNNEI. The CDR3 is 13 residues long. The V segment lost 9 bases and the J segment 3 bases; nucleotides outside the gene matches: 5.

The sample holds a few counts of this clone. V and J are TRBV7-2 and TRBJ1-2; no reliable D call. Germline V CDR1 and CDR2: SGHTA, FQGNSA. The CDR3 is 15 residues long. The V end was cut by 2 bases, the J end by 4 bases, with 14 bases between. CDR3 DNA sequence: TGTGCCAGCAGCTTATATGATTCCGAACTCTATGGCTACACCTTC. It translates to CASSLYDSELYGYTF.

This clone showed up just a few times. V and J are TRBV15 and TRBJ1-5; D gene unclear. The germline CDR1 and CDR2 sequences are LNHNV and YYDKDF (reference sequence). The CDR3 is 15 residues long. V lost 4 bases to trimming and J lost 0 bases, with 10 bases between them. DNA of the CDR3: TGTGCCACCAGCAACGCAGACAATAGCAATCAGCCCCAGCATTTT. This encodes CATSNADNSNQPQHF. Full variable domain (missing parts from reference TRBV15 and TRBJ1-5): DAMVIQNPRYQVTQFGKPVTLSCSQTLNHNVMYWYQQKSSQAPKLLFHYYDKDFNNEADTPDNFQSRRPNTSFCFLDIRSPGLGDTAMYLCATSNADNSNQPQHFGDGTRLSIL.

The chain combines TRBV3-1 (or the pseudogene TRBV3-2) with TRBJ1-1; D may be TRBD1 (5 bases). V was shortened by 2 bases and J by 0 bases, with 22 bases between the two germline ends. The CDR3 totals 19 residues. Germline assignment: CDR1 LGHDT and CDR2 YNNKEL (reference sequence). The CDR3 nucleotides are TGTGCCAGCAGCCAACCCAAGTCAGGGCTGGGTACACTGAACACTGAAGCTTTCTTT. It specifies CASSQPKSGLGTLNTEAFF.

The chain uses TRBV11-3 and TRBJ2-3, with D perhaps TRBD2 (6 bases). Between the trimmed V and J ends, which lost 5 bases and 8 bases, there was a span of 26 bases. Germline CDR1 and CDR2: SGHNT and YENEEA. The CDR3 extends over 17 amino acids. The CDR3 DNA reads as TGTGCCAGCAGCCTAGGGCGGGGCGGGACGCCCCGGGGTACGCAGTATTTT. This encodes CASSLGRGGTPRGTQYF.

Only one count was recorded for this clone. The chain has TRBV7-2 and TRBJ2-1, with a possible D match to TRBD2 (5 bases). This CDR3 region has 15 residues. V lost 5 bases, J lost 9 bases, and 20 bases lay in between. Germline V CDR1 and CDR2: SGHTA, FQGNSA. CDR3 region: CASSPWGLASGEQFF. Here the CDR3 DNA reads TGTGCCAGCAGCCCCTGGGGTCTAGCTTCAGGTGAGCAGTTCTTC.

This clone came up once. The V and J genes are TRBV7-2 and TRBJ2-7, with 12 bases lining up with TRBD2. The CDR3 sequence is 16 residues long. The germline V gene has CDR1 SGHTA and CDR2 FQGNSA. The V gene end was trimmed by 1 base and the J gene end by 6 bases; junction bases not matched to a gene: 7. Here the CDR3 reads CASSLGLAGGPSEQYF. The CDR3 region has the DNA TGTGCCAGCAGCTTAGGGCTAGCGGGAGGGCCTTCCGAGCAGTACTTC. Based on the CDR3 plus reference TRBV7-2 and TRBJ2-7, the full variable domain is GAGVSQSPSNKVTEKGKDVELRCDPISGHTALYWYRQSLGQGLEFLIYFQGNSAPDKSGLPSDRFSAERTGGSVSTLTIQRTQQEDSAVYLCASSLGLAGGPSEQYFGPGTRLTVT.

This chain joins TRBV19 and TRBJ2-4, with 8 bases fitting TRBD1. CDR1 is LNHDA and CDR2 is SQIVND in the germline V gene (reference sequence). V shed 7 bases and J 6 bases; nucleotides not matched to a gene: 8. CDR3 length equals 14 residues. CDR3 protein: CASKGQGVSNIQYF. The CDR3 bases are TGTGCCAGTAAAGGACAGGGAGTTTCAAACATTCAGTACTTC.

CDR3 coding DNA: TGCGCCAGCAGTGAGATCAGGGGGCGGGAAGATACGCAGTATTTT. It translates to CASSEIRGREDTQYF. The gene calls are TRBV10-2 and TRBJ2-3; 8 positions agree with TRBD1. V gave up 2 bases and J gave up 5 bases; unmatched junction bases: 6. The CDR3 has 15 amino acids. In germline, CDR1 is WSHSY, CDR2 SAAADI.

The rearrangement joins TRBV11-2 to TRBJ2-7; possible D gene TRBD2, 6 bases. Per germline, CDR1 SGHAT and CDR2 FQNNGV. The CDR3 runs 18 residues. V dropped 5 bases and J dropped 4 bases, with 27 bases sitting between them. The CDR3 nucleotides are TGTGCCAGCAGCCCGCTGAGGGCGCCACGGGGACTCTTATACGAGCAGTACTTC. It translates to CASSPLRAPRGLLYEQYF.

This chain joins TRBV30 and TRBJ2-1; D perhaps matches TRBD2 (6 bases). From germline, CDR1 is GTSNPN and CDR2 SVGIG (reference sequence). The ends were cut back, 0 bases at V and 0 bases at J, with 12 bases in the middle. The CDR3 spans 16 residues. The CDR3 DNA reads as TGTGCCTGGAGTGTCGTCCTAGCGAGCTCCTACAATGAGCAGTTCTTC. Its translation: CAWSVVLASSYNEQFF. The full variable domain, its missing parts supplied by reference TRBV30 and TRBJ2-1, is SQTIHQWPATLVQPVGSPLSLECTVEGTSNPNLYWYRQAAGRGLQLLFYSVGIGQISSEVPQNLSASRPQDRQFILSSKKLLLSDSGFYLCAWSVVLASSYNEQFFGPGTRLTVL.

The J gene is TRBJ2-5, the V gene TRBV7-9, with 10 nucleotides matching TRBD2. The germline V gene encodes CDR1 SEHNR and CDR2 FQNEAQ (reference sequence). Trimming took 4 bases from V and 4 from J; bases not matched to a gene: 9. The CDR3 spans 16 residues. CDR3 bases: TGTGCCAGCAGCTCCGGACTAGCGGTAGTCTCAGAGACCCAGTACTTC. It yields the protein CASSSGLAVVSETQYF.

The chain carries TRBV11-2 and TRBJ1-6; D is perhaps TRBD1 (5 bases). The CDR3 loop spans 18 amino acids. Germline V CDR1 and CDR2: SGHAT, FQNNGV. V gave up 0 bases and J gave up 6 bases, with 18 bases separating them. The DNA for the CDR3 is TGTGCCAGCAGCTTAGACTGGGGCCCCGGACCGCCTAATTCACCCCTCCACTTT. It yields the protein CASSLDWGPGPPNSPLHF.

The rearrangement uses TRBV4-1 and TRBJ1-2, with 7 nucleotides matching TRBD1. V was pared by 0 bases and J by 8 bases, with 9 bases of the junction left unmatched. Per the germline V gene, CDR1 is MGHRA and CDR2 is YSYEKL. The CDR3 extends over 15 amino acids. CDR3 in DNA: TGCGCCAGCAGCCAAGAAGGGGGCGAGCGTCCCGGCTACACCTTC. The encoded protein is CASSQEGGERPGYTF.

The chain has TRBV3-1 (or the pseudogene TRBV3-2) and TRBJ2-1, with D hard to call. The length of the CDR3 is 12 residues. The V gene lost 2 bases and the J gene lost 5 bases, with 4 bases spanning the gap. From germline, CDR1 is LGHDT and CDR2 YNNKEL (reference sequence). Written as DNA, the CDR3 is TGTGCCAGCAGCCAATATAACAATGAGCAGTTCTTC. Residues: CASSQYNNEQFF.

This clone appeared a single time. This chain joins TRBV5-1 and TRBJ2-2; no reliable D call. V was shortened by 1 base and J by 3 bases, with 7 bases between the two germline ends. Per germline, CDR1 SGHRS and CDR2 YFSETQ. This CDR3 has 14 residues. CDR3 sequence reads: CASSLFTDTGELFF. Here the CDR3 DNA reads TGCGCCAGCAGCTTGTTTACTGACACCGGGGAGCTGTTTTTT.

This sequence joins TRBV7-6 and TRBJ2-7; 8 bases are shared with TRBD2. V dropped 1 base and J dropped 1; count of bases not matched to a gene: 3. CDR3 length: 15 amino acids. Germline V lookup: CDR1 SGHVS, CDR2 FNYEAQ. This CDR3 is CASSLGSGGSYEQYF. CDR3 coding DNA: TGTGCCAGCAGCTTAGGGTCGGGGGGGTCCTACGAGCAGTACTTC.